Below are 14 T cell receptor beta chains sequenced from a single sample in a study of identical twins. TCRdb re-analysed the 5' RACE reads in MiXCR, keeping a single row per CDR3 protein. The sample lists about 530,000 distinct CDR3 sequences; around 15% were seen once. The same sample was also studied in work on yellow fever vaccine responses in identical twins.

Source material: CD4+ T cells sorted from blood. All receptors derive from a young woman in good health.

V and J are TRBV28 and TRBJ2-1; D possibly corresponds to TRBD1 (6 bases). The CDR3 sequence is 16 residues long. The germline CDR1 and CDR2 sequences are MDHEN and SYDVKM. V lost 6 bases and J 0 bases, leaving 15 bases between the germline ends. CDR3 coding DNA: TGTGCCAGCAGCCTCGTGGACAGTTCCTCCTACAATGAGCAGTTCTTC. Encoded protein: CASSLVDSSSYNEQFF.

J is TRBJ2-1 and V is TRBV11-2, with 11 bases matching TRBD2. This CDR3 is 15 amino acids long. CDR1 is SGHAT, CDR2 FQNNGV, per germline. V shed 6 bases, J shed 4 bases, and the junction held 5 bases outside the gene matches. The CDR3 sequence: CASRPGLADYNEQFF. Written as DNA, the CDR3 is TGTGCCAGCAGACCGGGACTAGCGGATTACAATGAGCAGTTCTTC. Using reference TRBV11-2 and TRBJ2-1 for the parts outside the CDR3, the full variable domain is EAGVAQSPRYKIIEKRQSVAFWCNPISGHATLYWYQQILGQGPKLLIQFQNNGVVDDSQLPKDRFSAERLKGVDSTLKIQPAKLEDSAVYLCASRPGLADYNEQFFGPGTRLTVL.

This clonotype has ten or more counts. The gene calls are TRBV5-1 and TRBJ2-2; possibly TRBD1 for D (5 bases). V lost 3 bases, J lost 0 bases, and 9 bases lay in between. The CDR3 is 15 residues long. The germline gives CDR1 SGHRS, CDR2 YFSETQ. This CDR3 is CASSSGNSNTGELFF. The CDR3 coding sequence is TGCGCCAGCAGCTCAGGGAACTCGAACACCGGGGAGCTGTTTTTT.

The rearrangement uses TRBV4-1 and TRBJ2-2; 7 nucleotides agree with TRBD1. Losses at the gene ends were 2 bases for V and 0 bases for J; bases not matched to a gene: 3. CDR1 is MGHRA, CDR2 YSYEKL, per germline. The CDR3 extends over 16 amino acids. CDR3 DNA: TGCGCCAGCAGCCAATCCGACAGGGCGAACACCGGGGAGCTGTTTTTT. It specifies CASSQSDRANTGELFF.

This rearrangement joins TRBV6-1 to TRBJ1-2; D uncertain. V was clipped by 7 bases and J by 0 bases, with 15 bases between them. CDR1 and CDR2 (germline): MNHNS, SASEGT. The CDR3 is 15 residues long. The CDR3: CASTKFGSPNYGYTF. Here the CDR3 DNA reads TGTGCCAGCACCAAATTCGGTTCTCCTAACTATGGCTACACCTTC.

The V and J genes are TRBV7-8 and TRBJ2-3; the match to TRBD2 covers 7 bases. Unmatched junction bases numbered 6, after V lost 5 bases and J lost 4 bases. CDR1 SGHVS and CDR2 FQNEAQ come from the germline V gene. The length of the CDR3 is 14 residues. The CDR3 is CASSPTSLADTQYF. Written as DNA, the CDR3 is TGTGCCAGCAGCCCGACTAGCTTGGCAGATACGCAGTATTTT.

This clonotype has just a few counts. The rearrangement uses TRBV29-1 and TRBJ2-3; no definite D call. The CDR3 contains 11 residues. Trimming pared 2 bases from V and 12 bases from J, leaving 12 bases between. Germline values: CDR1 SQVTM, CDR2 ANQGSEA. The CDR3 loop is CSVEKQHSQYF. DNA for the CDR3: TGCAGCGTTGAAAAGCAGCACAGTCAGTATTTT.

The J gene is TRBJ2-5, the V gene TRBV7-6; 7 nucleotides agree with TRBD2. The CDR3 sequence is 15 residues long. V was pared by 5 bases and J by 2 bases, with 8 bases of the junction left unmatched. In germline, CDR1 is SGHVS, CDR2 FNYEAQ. In DNA, the CDR3 is TGTGCCAGCAGCGGAGCAGCTAGCGGACAAGAGACCCAGTACTTC. Amino acids: CASSGAASGQETQYF.

This clonotype occurred many times. The chain couples TRBV12-3 or TRBV12-4 to TRBJ2-3; TRBD2 aligns across 13 bases. The CDR3 has 17 residues. J gave up 7 bases and V 2 bases, and 9 bases lay outside the gene matches. The DNA of the CDR3 is TGTGCCAGCAGTTTAATGCGACTAGCGGGGGGACGAAATACGCAGTATTTT. Translation gives CASSLMRLAGGRNTQYF.

This clonotype was observed a few times. The chain joins TRBV5-1 to TRBJ1-1, with 8 bases that match TRBD1. This CDR3 region has 14 residues. From germline, CDR1 is SGHRS and CDR2 YFSETQ. With V trimmed by 0 bases and J by 6 bases, 4 bases remained unmatched. The CDR3 DNA reads as TGCGCCAGCAGCTTGGCGGGGACAGGCGCTGAAGCTTTCTTT. It translates to CASSLAGTGAEAFF. Variable domain in full (rest from reference TRBV5-1 and TRBJ1-1): KAGVTQTPRYLIKTRGQQVTLSCSPISGHRSVSWYQQTPGQGLQFLFEYFSETQRNKGNFPGRFSGRQFSNSRSEMNVSTLELGDSALYLCASSLAGTGAEAFFGQGTRLTVV.

The chain combines TRBV29-1 with TRBJ2-7; 9 bases are shared with TRBD2. Germline lookup yields CDR1 SQVTM and CDR2 ANQGSEA. Trimming took 4 bases from V and 2 from J; bases not matched to a gene: 9. The CDR3 contains 15 residues. CDR3 region: CSVGAGASGTYEQYF. CDR3 in DNA: TGCAGCGTTGGGGCTGGGGCTAGCGGGACCTACGAGCAGTACTTC.

This clonotype was observed a few times. The chain combines TRBV12-3 or TRBV12-4 with TRBJ2-1; D is uncertain. The CDR3 is 14 residues long. The V and J ends lost 3 bases and 2 bases respectively, with 8 bases between them. The CDR3 loop is CASSFGPAYNEQFF. CDR3 coding DNA: TGTGCCAGCAGTTTTGGTCCAGCCTACAATGAGCAGTTCTTC.

V usage is TRBV5-1 and J usage is TRBJ2-1, with TRBD2 matching 14 bases. CDR3 length: 23 amino acids. Germline lookup yields CDR1 SGHRS and CDR2 YFSETQ. With V trimmed by 3 bases and J by 7 bases, 27 bases remained unmatched. The CDR3 is CASSSNPRSPGLAGGGERNEQFF. The CDR3 DNA sequence: TGCGCCAGCAGCTCGAACCCGCGCAGTCCCGGACTAGCGGGAGGAGGGGAAAGGAATGAGCAGTTCTTC.

The chain carries TRBV11-2 and TRBJ2-3; 8 positions match TRBD2. Germline-derived CDR1 and CDR2 are SGHAT and FQNNGV. CDR3 length: 18 amino acids. Losses at the gene ends were 5 bases for V and 4 bases for J; bases not matched to a gene: 17. DNA for the CDR3: TGTGCCAGCAGCCTTATAAAAGGACGGGGGGGCCCGGCAGATACGCAGTATTTT. As protein: CASSLIKGRGGPADTQYF.